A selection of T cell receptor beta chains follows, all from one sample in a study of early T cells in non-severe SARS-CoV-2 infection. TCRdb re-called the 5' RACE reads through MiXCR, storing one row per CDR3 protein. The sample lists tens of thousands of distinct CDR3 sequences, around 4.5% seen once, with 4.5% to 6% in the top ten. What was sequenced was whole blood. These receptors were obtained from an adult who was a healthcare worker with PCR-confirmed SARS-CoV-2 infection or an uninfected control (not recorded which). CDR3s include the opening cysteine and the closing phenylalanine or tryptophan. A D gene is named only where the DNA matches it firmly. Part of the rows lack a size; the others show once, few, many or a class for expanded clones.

CDR3nt: TGTGCCAGCAGTGACCCTGGCGGCACAGATACGCAGTATTTT; CDR3aa: CASSDPGGTDTQYF; abundance: once; d_gene: .; j_gene: TRBJ2-3; v_gene: TRBV12-3/TRBV12-4
CDR3nt: TGCAGTGCTAGAGAAGCTCGTCTAAGCCGGGGGGACCACGAGCAGTACTTC; CDR3aa: CSAREARLSRGDHEQYF; abundance: few; d_gene: TRBD2; j_gene: TRBJ2-7; v_gene: TRBV20-1
CDR3nt: TGTGCCAGCAGTTTAGAGTCAGACTATGGCTACACCTTC; CDR3aa: CASSLESDYGYTF; abundance: many; d_gene: .; j_gene: TRBJ1-2; v_gene: TRBV12-3/TRBV12-4
CDR3nt: TGTGCCAGCTCACCACAGGGAATCTCCTACAATGAGCAGTTCTTC; CDR3aa: CASSPQGISYNEQFF; abundance: few; d_gene: .; j_gene: TRBJ2-1; v_gene: TRBV18
CDR3nt: TGCAGTGCTCGCCAGGCGGGGGGAAATGAGCAGTTCTTC; CDR3aa: CSARQAGGNEQFF; abundance: many; d_gene: TRBD2; j_gene: TRBJ2-1; v_gene: TRBV20-1
CDR3nt: TGTGCCAGCAGCGGGGCCGGGACTCAGGCGGACACCATATATTTT; CDR3aa: CASSGAGTQADTIYF; abundance: many; d_gene: .; j_gene: TRBJ1-3; v_gene: TRBV5-4
CDR3nt: TGTGCCAGCAGTGACAGCGGGGGTGAGGCAGATACGCAGTATTTT; CDR3aa: CASSDSGGEADTQYF; abundance: many; d_gene: TRBD2; j_gene: TRBJ2-3; v_gene: TRBV6-4
CDR3nt: TGTGCCAGCAGCTTATCGTCGGGGGGAGGCCAAGAGACCCAGTACTTC; CDR3aa: CASSLSSGGGQETQYF; abundance: .; d_gene: TRBD2; j_gene: TRBJ2-5; v_gene: TRBV7-2
CDR3nt: TGCAGTGCTAGAGACCCGACCCGATATACGCAGTATTTT; CDR3aa: CSARDPTRYTQYF; abundance: many; d_gene: .; j_gene: TRBJ2-3; v_gene: TRBV20-1
CDR3nt: TGTGCCAGCAGCTTAGAAGGGGCGATTACTGAAGCTTTCTTT; CDR3aa: CASSLEGAITEAFF; abundance: few; d_gene: .; j_gene: TRBJ1-1; v_gene: TRBV7-9
CDR3nt: TGTGCCAGCAGCTTCGGGCAGGGCGCGGCTTTCTTT; CDR3aa: CASSFGQGAAFF; abundance: medium-sized; d_gene: .; j_gene: TRBJ1-1; v_gene: TRBV5-6
CDR3nt: TGTGCCTGGAGTTACAACCCCCCAGGGGGCAATGGCTACACCTTC; CDR3aa: CAWSYNPPGGNGYTF; abundance: .; d_gene: TRBD1; j_gene: TRBJ1-2; v_gene: TRBV30
CDR3nt: TGTGCCAGCAGACTAGCGGGAGCCTACAATGAGCAGTTCTTC; CDR3aa: CASRLAGAYNEQFF; abundance: many; d_gene: TRBD2; j_gene: TRBJ2-1; v_gene: TRBV7-2
CDR3nt: TGTGCCAGCAGACGACAGGGAAACAGCAATCAGCCCCAGCATTTT; CDR3aa: CASRRQGNSNQPQHF; abundance: many; d_gene: TRBD1; j_gene: TRBJ1-5; v_gene: TRBV12-3/TRBV12-4
CDR3nt: TGCAGCGTCGATAGCGGGGGCACAGATATGCAGTATTTT; CDR3aa: CSVDSGGTDMQYF; abundance: .; d_gene: TRBD2; j_gene: TRBJ2-3; v_gene: TRBV29-1
CDR3nt: TGTGCCAGCAGCTGGGGACAGGGCCCCTACGAGCAGTACTTC; CDR3aa: CASSWGQGPYEQYF; abundance: many; d_gene: TRBD1; j_gene: TRBJ2-7; v_gene: TRBV7-2
CDR3nt: TGCAGTGCTAGAGCCTTTCAAATTAGCGGGGGGCCAACAGATACGCAGTATTTT; CDR3aa: CSARAFQISGGPTDTQYF; abundance: few; d_gene: TRBD2; j_gene: TRBJ2-3; v_gene: TRBV20-1
CDR3nt: TGTGCCAGCAGCAAAGTCGTCGGACAGGGAAGATCCTACGAGCAGTACTTC; CDR3aa: CASSKVVGQGRSYEQYF; abundance: many; d_gene: .; j_gene: TRBJ2-7; v_gene: TRBV21-1
CDR3nt: TGTGCCAGCAGCTGGGGACCGAAATCTAACGGCTACACCTTC; CDR3aa: CASSWGPKSNGYTF; abundance: .; d_gene: .; j_gene: TRBJ1-2; v_gene: TRBV7-2
CDR3nt: TGTGCCAGCAATGCGGGGTGGGGAAAGCAAGAGACCCAGTACTTC; CDR3aa: CASNAGWGKQETQYF; abundance: many; d_gene: .; j_gene: TRBJ2-5; v_gene: TRBV6-2/TRBV6-3
CDR3nt: TGTGCCAGCAGCTTCCCCATGGGGGGCAGAAAACACCATATAGATTTT; CDR3aa: CASSFPMGGRKHHIDF; abundance: many; d_gene: .; j_gene: TRBJ1-3; v_gene: TRBV11-2
CDR3nt: TGTGCCAGCTCACCAACAGGGACCTATAATTCACCCCTCCACTTT; CDR3aa: CASSPTGTYNSPLHF; abundance: many; d_gene: .; j_gene: TRBJ1-6; v_gene: TRBV18
CDR3nt: TGTGCCATCACCCCGGGAGACGGGGAGCTGTTTTTT; CDR3aa: CAITPGDGELFF; abundance: many; d_gene: .; j_gene: TRBJ2-2; v_gene: TRBV10-3
CDR3nt: TGCAGTGCGAAACAGGGGCCGGGCAATCAGCCCCAGCATTTT; CDR3aa: CSAKQGPGNQPQHF; abundance: .; d_gene: TRBD1; j_gene: TRBJ1-5; v_gene: TRBV20-1
CDR3nt: TGTGCCAGCAGCCCCAGGGTGGGAGTAAATGAGCAGTTCTTC; CDR3aa: CASSPRVGVNEQFF; abundance: many; d_gene: .; j_gene: TRBJ2-1; v_gene: TRBV12-3/TRBV12-4
CDR3nt: TGCAGCTCACGACAGACCTATGGCTACACCTTC; CDR3aa: CSSRQTYGYTF; abundance: few; d_gene: .; j_gene: TRBJ1-2; v_gene: TRBV29-1
CDR3nt: TGTGCCAGCAGCCCCGACAGGAACTATGGCTACACCTTC; CDR3aa: CASSPDRNYGYTF; abundance: many; d_gene: .; j_gene: TRBJ1-2; v_gene: TRBV7-2
CDR3nt: TGCAGTGCTAGAGATCTGGGGGAGTACTATGGCTACACCTTC; CDR3aa: CSARDLGEYYGYTF; abundance: few; d_gene: .; j_gene: TRBJ1-2; v_gene: TRBV20-1
CDR3nt: TGCGCCAGCAGGCTTACAGGGGTGGAAGAGCAGTACTTC; CDR3aa: CASRLTGVEEQYF; abundance: .; d_gene: TRBD1; j_gene: TRBJ2-7; v_gene: TRBV4-1
CDR3nt: TGTGCCAGCAGCTCCCAACAGGGCCTCTCTGGAAACACCATATATTTT; CDR3aa: CASSSQQGLSGNTIYF; abundance: .; d_gene: .; j_gene: TRBJ1-3; v_gene: TRBV9
CDR3nt: TGTGCCAGCAGTTTTCCTCCAGGCAACTATGGCTACACCTTC; CDR3aa: CASSFPPGNYGYTF; abundance: .; d_gene: .; j_gene: TRBJ1-2; v_gene: TRBV28